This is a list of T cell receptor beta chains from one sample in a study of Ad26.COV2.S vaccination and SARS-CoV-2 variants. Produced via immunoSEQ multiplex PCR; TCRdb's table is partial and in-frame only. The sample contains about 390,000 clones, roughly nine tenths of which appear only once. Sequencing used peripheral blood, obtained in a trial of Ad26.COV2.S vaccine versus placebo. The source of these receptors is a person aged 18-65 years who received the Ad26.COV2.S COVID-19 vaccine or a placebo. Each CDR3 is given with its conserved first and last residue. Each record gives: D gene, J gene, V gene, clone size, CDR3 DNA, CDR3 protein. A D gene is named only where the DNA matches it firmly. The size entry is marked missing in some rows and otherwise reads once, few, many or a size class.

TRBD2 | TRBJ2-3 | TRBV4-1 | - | TGCGCCAGCAGCCTCCAGCCCCCTATCCAGCGGGGGGGGGCAGATACGCAGTATTTT | CASSLQPPIQRGGADTQYF
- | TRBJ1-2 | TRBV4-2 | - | TGTGCCAGCAGCTCCAGGGCAAACTATGGCTACACCTTC | CASSSRANYGYTF
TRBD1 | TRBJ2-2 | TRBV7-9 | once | TGTGCCAGCAGCTCACCGGACAGGCCGAACACCGGGGAGCTGTTTTTT | CASSSPDRPNTGELFF
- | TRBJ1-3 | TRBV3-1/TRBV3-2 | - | TGTGCCAGCAGCCAAGGGACTGGAAACACCATATATTTT | CASSQGTGNTIYF
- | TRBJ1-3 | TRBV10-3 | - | TGTGCCATCAGTGAGTCTACAGGAAACACCATATATTTT | CAISESTGNTIYF
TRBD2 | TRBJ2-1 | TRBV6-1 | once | TGTGCCAGCAGTGACCCCGGACTAGCGGGGATCTACAATGAGCAGTTCTTC | CASSDPGLAGIYNEQFF
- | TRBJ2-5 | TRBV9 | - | TGTGCCAGCGCGTCCCCCGATCCTTACCAAGAGACCCAGTACTTC | CASASPDPYQETQYF
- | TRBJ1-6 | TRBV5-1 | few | TGCGCCAGCAGCTTGGTTCCGGGTTATAATTCACCCCTCCACTTT | CASSLVPGYNSPLHF
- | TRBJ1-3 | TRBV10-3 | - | TGTGCCATCAGTGAAGGTTTACTATCTGGAAACACCATATATTTT | CAISEGLLSGNTIYF
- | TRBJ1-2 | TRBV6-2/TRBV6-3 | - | TGTGCCAGCAGCCTCTCGACAGAAAGAGCTAACTATGGCTACACCTTC | CASSLSTERANYGYTF
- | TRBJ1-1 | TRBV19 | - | TGTGCCAGTAGCCGGACCAGGAACACTGAAGCTTTCTTT | CASSRTRNTEAFF
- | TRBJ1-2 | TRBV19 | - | TGTGCCAGTAGTTCATCAGCCCTCGTCGGCTACACCTTC | CASSSSALVGYTF
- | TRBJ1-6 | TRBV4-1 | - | TGCGCCAGCAGCCAAGATATGTCTACACGGTCGAATTCACCCCTCCACTTT | CASSQDMSTRSNSPLHF
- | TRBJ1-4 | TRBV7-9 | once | TGTGCCAGCAGCTTAGTACAGGGTCTAGACGAAAAACTGTTTTTT | CASSLVQGLDEKLFF
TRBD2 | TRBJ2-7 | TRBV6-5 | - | TGTGCCAGCCGGCTAGCGGGGGCCTTTCTGGAGCAGTACTTC | CASRLAGAFLEQYF
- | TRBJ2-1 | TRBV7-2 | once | TGTGCCAGCAGCTGGATTCTCCAGGGAAGTGAGCAGTTCTTC | CASSWILQGSEQFF
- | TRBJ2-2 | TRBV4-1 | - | TGCGCCAGCAGCCAAGACAGGCTCCGCTCAGGCGGGGAGCTGTTTTTT | CASSQDRLRSGGELFF
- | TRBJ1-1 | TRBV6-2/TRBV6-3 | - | TGTGCCAGCAGTTACGGGGGACGGAACACTGAAGCTTTCTTT | CASSYGGRNTEAFF
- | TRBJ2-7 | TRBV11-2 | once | TGTGCCAGCAGCCCACCGGGACGGGCCTACGAGCAGTACTTC | CASSPPGRAYEQYF
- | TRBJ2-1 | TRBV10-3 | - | TGTGCCACCCTCTCTTGGGGGGGCCAGAATGAGCAGTTCTTC | CATLSWGGQNEQFF
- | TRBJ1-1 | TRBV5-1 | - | TGCGCCAGCAGCTTGGAGGCAGCTAACACTGAAGCTTTCTTT | CASSLEAANTEAFF
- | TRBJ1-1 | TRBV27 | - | TGTGCCAGCAGTTTAAAAGGGAACACTGAAGCTTTCTTT | CASSLKGNTEAFF
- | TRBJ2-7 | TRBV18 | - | TGTGCCAGCTCACCCGCGGAGATTCTCCTTGGCTACGAGCAGTACTTC | CASSPAEILLGYEQYF
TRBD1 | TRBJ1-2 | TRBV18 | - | TGTGCCAGCTCACCAAGGACAGGGGGGAATAACTATGGCTACACCTTC | CASSPRTGGNNYGYTF
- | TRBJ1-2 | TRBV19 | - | TGTGCCAGTAGTCACTTCCTTCTACAGGGTCCCTATGGCTACACCTTC | CASSHFLLQGPYGYTF
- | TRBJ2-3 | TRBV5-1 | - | TGCGCCAGCAGGATGACGGGATGGGAAAGCACAGATACGCAGTATTTT | CASRMTGWESTDTQYF
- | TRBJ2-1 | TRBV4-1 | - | TGCGCCAGCAGCCAACCCGGGGGCATTTACAATGAGCAGTTCTTC | CASSQPGGIYNEQFF
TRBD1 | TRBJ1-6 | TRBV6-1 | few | TGTGCCAGCAGTGAAGTCACAGGGGAGTCACCCCTCCACTTT | CASSEVTGESPLHF
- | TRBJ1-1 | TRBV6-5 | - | TGTGCCAGCAGTTACGGGGGAAACACTGAAGCTTTCTTT | CASSYGGNTEAFF
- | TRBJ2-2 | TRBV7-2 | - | TGTGCCAGCAGCATCAGAGGGTCTGCAGGGAACACCGGGGAGCTGTTTTTT | CASSIRGSAGNTGELFF
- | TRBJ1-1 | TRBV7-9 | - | TGTGCCAGCAGCTTAGAAGGGGTTACTGAAGCTTTCTTT | CASSLEGVTEAFF
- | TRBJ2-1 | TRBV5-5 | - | TGTGCCAGCAGCTTTTGGGAGAGCTCCTACAATGAGCAGTTCTTC | CASSFWESSYNEQFF
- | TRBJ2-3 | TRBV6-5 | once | TGTGCCAGCAGTTACGGGCATACAGATACGCAGTATTTT | CASSYGHTDTQYF
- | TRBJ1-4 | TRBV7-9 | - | TGTGCCAGCAGCAAGGACAACCATAATGAAAAACTGTTTTTT | CASSKDNHNEKLFF
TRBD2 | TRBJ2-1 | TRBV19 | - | TGTGCCAGTAGAACCGGGACTATTGGTGAGCAGTTCTTC | CASRTGTIGEQFF
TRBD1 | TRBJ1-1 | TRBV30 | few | TGTGCCTGGAGGATGGGGGGACAGGGGGAGAACACTGAAGCTTTCTTT | CAWRMGGQGENTEAFF
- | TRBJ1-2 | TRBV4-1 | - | TGCGCCAGCAGCCAAGAAAGTGGGGCGGACGGCTACACCTTC | CASSQESGADGYTF
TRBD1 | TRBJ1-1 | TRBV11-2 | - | TGTGCCAGCAGCCTCCCACCGACAGGGTGGAACACTGAAGCTTTCTTT | CASSLPPTGWNTEAFF
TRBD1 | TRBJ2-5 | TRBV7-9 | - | TGTGCCAGCAGCCCAGGGGGCACGGAGACCCAGTACTTC | CASSPGGTETQYF
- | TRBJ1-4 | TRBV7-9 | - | TGTGCCAGCAGCTTAAGAGGAAAACTGTTTTTT | CASSLRGKLFF
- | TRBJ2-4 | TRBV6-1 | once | TGTGCCAGCAGTGAAATTAGGGCCGGTCGGGACATTCAGTACTTC | CASSEIRAGRDIQYF